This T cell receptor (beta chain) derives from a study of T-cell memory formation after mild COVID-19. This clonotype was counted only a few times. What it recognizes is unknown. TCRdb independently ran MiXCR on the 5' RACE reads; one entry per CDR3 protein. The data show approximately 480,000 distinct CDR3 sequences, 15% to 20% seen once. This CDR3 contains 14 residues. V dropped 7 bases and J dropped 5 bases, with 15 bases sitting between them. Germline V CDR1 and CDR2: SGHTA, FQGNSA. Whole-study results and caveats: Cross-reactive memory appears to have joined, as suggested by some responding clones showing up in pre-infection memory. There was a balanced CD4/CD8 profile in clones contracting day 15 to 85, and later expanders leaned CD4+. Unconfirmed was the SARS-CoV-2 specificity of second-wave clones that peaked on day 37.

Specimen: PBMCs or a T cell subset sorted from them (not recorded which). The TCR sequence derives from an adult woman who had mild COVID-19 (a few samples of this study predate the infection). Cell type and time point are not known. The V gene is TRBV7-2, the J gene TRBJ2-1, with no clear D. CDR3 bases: TGTGCCAGCACCCACGGCTCGGGTCACAATGAGCAGTTCTTC. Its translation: CASTHGSGHNEQFF.